This is a list of T cell receptor beta chains from one sample in a study of post-analysis software for immune sequencing data. TCRdb processed the PCR reads anew with MiXCR; each CDR3 protein has one entry. The profile covers about 540,000 distinct CDR3 sequences, with around 34% appearing a single time and roughly 6% taken by the ten largest. The sequencing sample was made of blood. The receptors come from a girl aged 2 to 17 with multiple sclerosis. CDR3s include the opening cysteine and the closing phenylalanine or tryptophan. The D gene is left open where the match is weak. Some rows mark clone size as missing; the rest say once, few, many or name a class of expanded clone.

TRBV12-3/TRBV12-4	-	-	TRBJ2-7	CASSILTAYEQYF	TGTGCCAGCAGTATCTTGACAGCCTACGAGCAGTACTTC
TRBV3-1	-	-	TRBJ2-1	CASSPLGGGLYNEQFF	TGTGCCAGCAGCCCTCTTGGCGGGGGCCTCTACAATGAGCAGTTCTTC
TRBV7-9	-	-	TRBJ1-2	CASSPSVGGAVDGYTF	TGTGCCAGCAGCCCCTCGGTAGGGGGGGCAGTCGATGGCTACACCTTC
TRBV24-1	-	-	TRBJ2-3	CATSEGLTDTQYF	TGTGCCACCAGTGAGGGTCTTACAGATACGCAGTATTTT
TRBV20-1	TRBD2	-	TRBJ2-1	CSARAPGLAGGSNEQFF	TGCAGTGCTAGAGCCCCCGGACTAGCGGGGGGGTCCAATGAGCAGTTCTTC
TRBV28	TRBD2	-	TRBJ2-1	CASSLSRTSGGADEQFF	TGTGCCAGCAGTTTATCCCGGACTAGCGGGGGGGCCGATGAGCAGTTCTTC
TRBV7-6	-	few	TRBJ2-3	CASSLVPWAGTTDTQYF	TGTGCCAGCAGCTTAGTGCCTTGGGCGGGAACCACAGATACGCAGTATTTT
TRBV7-8	-	-	TRBJ1-2	CASSPRTHVDGYTF	TGTGCCAGCAGCCCACGGACCCACGTAGATGGCTACACCTTC
TRBV4-1	-	-	TRBJ2-3	CASSHGYTQYF	TGCGCCAGCAGCCATGGATATACGCAGTATTTT
TRBV5-1	-	-	TRBJ2-1	CASSLVYQRNEQFF	TGCGCCAGCAGCTTGGTTTACCAGCGAAATGAGCAGTTCTTC
TRBV7-8	TRBD2	-	TRBJ2-1	CASSLARLAGGSYNEQFF	TGTGCCAGCAGCTTAGCGAGGTTAGCGGGGGGATCCTACAATGAGCAGTTCTTC
TRBV6-5	-	few	TRBJ1-6	CASTRQASNSPLHF	TGTGCCAGCACCCGACAGGCTTCAAATTCACCCCTCCACTTT
TRBV15	TRBD1	few	TRBJ2-1	CASQTGFNNEQFF	TGTGCCTCACAGACAGGGTTCAACAATGAGCAGTTCTTC
TRBV7-3	-	-	TRBJ2-3	CASSLTFRDTQYF	TGTGCCAGCAGCTTAACGTTTCGAGATACGCAGTATTTT
TRBV29-1	-	-	TRBJ1-2	CSVDGVRMTSYTF	TGCAGCGTTGACGGGGTGAGGATGACGAGTTACACCTTC
TRBV7-9	TRBD2	few	TRBJ2-1	CASSLRGVEDEQFF	TGTGCCAGCAGCTTGCGGGGGGTTGAGGATGAGCAGTTCTTC
TRBV6-1	-	few	TRBJ2-3	CASSSSPRATSTDTQYF	TGTGCCAGCAGCTCGTCCCCCCGGGCCACTAGCACAGATACGCAGTATTTT
TRBV5-1	-	-	TRBJ1-6	CASSIGHGNSPLHF	TGCGCCAGCAGTATCGGTCACGGTAATTCACCCCTCCACTTT
TRBV12-3/TRBV12-4	-	-	TRBJ2-1	CASRYPSYNEQFF	TGTGCCAGCCGCTACCCCTCCTACAATGAGCAGTTCTTC
TRBV10-2	-	-	TRBJ1-4	CASSESRGSQRWEKLFF	TGCGCCAGCAGTGAGTCACGAGGGTCACAGCGATGGGAAAAACTGTTTTTT
TRBV6-5	-	-	TRBJ2-5	CASSYNQGLPGEQYF	TGTGCCAGCAGTTACAACCAGGGGCTACCAGGAGAGCAGTACTTC
TRBV19	-	-	TRBJ1-1	CASSERNTEAFF	TGTGCCAGTAGTGAGAGAAACACTGAAGCTTTCTTT
TRBV5-1	-	few	TRBJ2-3	CASSLDGGTQYF	TGCGCCAGCAGCTTGGATGGGGGTACGCAGTATTTT
TRBV20-1	-	few	TRBJ1-2	CSARDQWYGYTF	TGCAGTGCTAGAGATCAGTGGTATGGCTACACCTTC
TRBV20-1	-	-	TRBJ2-7	CSARDGKAVGQYF	TGCAGTGCTAGAGATGGGAAAGCAGTCGGGCAGTACTTC
TRBV20-1	-	-	TRBJ1-2	CSASAAIGYTF	TGCAGTGCTAGTGCAGCGATCGGCTACACCTTC
TRBV20-1	-	few	TRBJ2-7	CSARGRLSYEQYF	TGCAGTGCAAGAGGACGGTTGTCCTACGAGCAGTACTTC
TRBV6-5	TRBD1	few	TRBJ2-5	CASSRGYPTGEETQYF	TGTGCCAGCAGTCGAGGTTACCCGACAGGGGAAGAGACCCAGTACTTC
TRBV28	TRBD1	-	TRBJ1-2	CASRTTGNYGYTF	TGTGCCAGCAGAACGACAGGGAACTATGGCTACACCTTC
TRBV29-1	-	many	TRBJ2-6	CSVEDGGRANVLTF	TGCAGCGTTGAAGATGGGGGGAGGGCCAACGTCCTGACTTTC
TRBV3-1	-	many	TRBJ2-5	CASSHLETQYF	TGTGCCAGCAGCCACTTGGAGACCCAGTACTTC
TRBV29-1	-	few	TRBJ2-1	CSVEQGISYNEQFF	TGCAGCGTTGAACAGGGTATTTCCTACAATGAGCAGTTCTTC
TRBV6-1	TRBD2	few	TRBJ2-7	CVSSALRGVHEQYF	TGTGTCAGCAGTGCCCTTCGGGGGGTGCACGAGCAGTACTTC
TRBV2	-	-	TRBJ1-5	CASSSGTENQPQHF	TGTGCCAGCAGTTCCGGGACGGAGAATCAGCCCCAGCATTTT
TRBV7-2	TRBD1	few	TRBJ1-1	CASSSWTGNTEAFF	TGTGCCAGCAGCTCCTGGACAGGCAACACTGAAGCTTTCTTT
TRBV29-1	TRBD1	-	TRBJ1-5	CSVGQGRNQPQHF	TGCAGCGTTGGACAGGGGAGGAATCAGCCCCAGCATTTT
TRBV28	-	-	TRBJ1-4	CASSARVDHRNEKLFF	TGTGCCAGCAGTGCCAGGGTAGACCACAGAAATGAAAAACTGTTTTTT
TRBV7-9	-	-	TRBJ1-2	CASSSPGTPIYGYTF	TGTGCCAGCAGCTCGCCCGGGACACCGATCTATGGCTACACCTTC
TRBV5-1	-	-	TRBJ2-5	CASSWDTLSQETQYF	TGCGCCAGCAGTTGGGACACCCTATCGCAAGAGACCCAGTACTTC
TRBV11-3	TRBD2	-	TRBJ2-2	CASSGTRGITGELFF	TGTGCCAGCTCTGGGACTAGGGGAATCACCGGGGAGCTGTTTTTT
TRBV27	TRBD2	few	TRBJ2-3	CASSTPWAGGLDTQYF	TGTGCCAGCAGTACCCCGTGGGCGGGGGGGTTGGATACGCAGTATTTT
TRBV28	-	-	TRBJ2-2	CASGFANTGELFF	TGTGCCAGCGGGTTTGCGAACACCGGGGAGCTGTTTTTT